The subject of this entry is one T cell receptor beta chain. The CDR3 extends over 14 amino acids. Unmatched junction bases numbered 0, after V lost 2 bases and J lost 5 bases. CDR1 and CDR2 (germline): MNHNY, SVGAGI (reference sequence). These data are taken from a study of blood T cell repertoires in COVID-19. Study in general: In each case, the material was cDNA or gDNA derived from T cells, B-cell-depleted T cells, or PBMCs.

The protocol was immunoSEQ multiplex PCR, while the TCRdb copy is restricted to in-frame clones and leaves out a portion. This table has 100,000 to 150,000 clones, approximately 90% appearing once. This sequence was found in a man in his sixties with COVID-19, enrolled during active disease. V and J are TRBV6-6 and TRBJ1-6; 7 bases line up with TRBD1. The specimen was peripheral blood. The CDR3 reads CASSYQGDNSPLHF. CDR3 nucleotides: TGTGCCAGCAGTTACCAGGGGGATAATTCACCCCTCCACTTT.